One and the same sample provided the 32 T cell receptor beta chains below, sequenced in a study of cytomegalovirus exposure and HLA in healthy donors. Researchers ran the PCR with 60 Vbeta and 13 Jbeta primers. The table came from immunoSEQ multiplex PCR; TCRdb's copy has only in-frame clones and leaves some out. The table has about 85,000 clones, about 62% seen once. Sequencing was performed on PBMCs. These receptors came from a man aged 30-40 years in good health and CMV-seronegative.

This chain joins TRBV28 and TRBJ2-3, with TRBD2 identical over 7 bases. J lost 2 bases, V lost 2 bases, and 7 bases had no gene match. The CDR3 sequence is 16 residues long. The germline CDR1 and CDR2 sequences are MDHEN and SYDVKM. CDR3 protein: CASSLGREWVTDTQYF. The CDR3 DNA reads as TGTGCCAGCAGTTTAGGGAGGGAGTGGGTCACAGATACGCAGTATTTT.

The chain carries TRBV7-2 and TRBJ2-3; D unresolved. The CDR3 extends over 17 amino acids. Germline CDR1 is SGHTA and CDR2 is FQGNSA. V dropped 2 bases and J dropped 2 bases, with 17 bases sitting between them. CDR3 coding DNA: TGTGCCAGCAGCTTAAGGTGGAGTCAACCGCTCACAGATACGCAGTATTTT. Translated, it gives CASSLRWSQPLTDTQYF. Looking up the rest from reference TRBV7-2 and TRBJ2-3 gives the full variable domain: GAGVSQSPSNKVTEKGKDVELRCDPISGHTALYWYRQSLGQGLEFLIYFQGNSAPDKSGLPSDRFSAERTGGSVSTLTIQRTQQEDSAVYLCASSLRWSQPLTDTQYFGPGTRLTVL.

CDR3 sequence reads: CASSPGMSPATEAFF. The CDR3 region has the DNA TGCGCCAGCAGCCCAGGCATGTCCCCGGCCACTGAAGCTTTCTTT. V and J are TRBV5-1 and TRBJ1-1, with D uncertain. The germline V gene has CDR1 SGHRS and CDR2 YFSETQ. This CDR3 is built from 15 residues. V was trimmed by 4 bases and J by 4 bases, leaving 17 bases between them. The full variable domain, its missing parts supplied by reference TRBV5-1 and TRBJ1-1, is KAGVTQTPRYLIKTRGQQVTLSCSPISGHRSVSWYQQTPGQGLQFLFEYFSETQRNKGNFPGRFSGRQFSNSRSEMNVSTLELGDSALYLCASSPGMSPATEAFFGQGTRLTVV.

This clone was seen only a few times. This chain links TRBV7-3 with TRBJ1-2; D remains ambiguous. The CDR3 has 14 residues. V was cut by 5 bases and J by 0 bases, with 10 bases left in between. Germline V gives CDR1 SGHTA, CDR2 FQGTGA. CDR3 sequence reads: CASSPAEANYGYTF. The DNA for the CDR3 is TGTGCCAGCAGCCCCGCGGAAGCTAACTATGGCTACACCTTC.

The chain joins TRBV6-1 to TRBJ2-1; the match to TRBD2 covers 8 bases. The trim removed 2 bases at V and 0 bases at J, leaving 6 bases unmatched. The germline CDR1 and CDR2 sequences are MNHNS and SASEGT. The CDR3 extends over 17 amino acids. Here the CDR3 DNA reads TGTGCCAGCAGTGAAAATGCGGGGGGCCGCTCCTACAATGAGCAGTTCTTC. Translation: CASSENAGGRSYNEQFF.

CDR3 amino acids: CASSLRTFSYEQYF. CDR3 bases: TGCGCCAGCAGCCTCCGGACTTTTTCCTACGAGCAGTACTTC. The J gene is TRBJ2-7, the V gene TRBV4-3; the D gene is possibly TRBD2 (5 bases). Germline V gives CDR1 LGHNA, CDR2 YSLEER. This CDR3 contains 14 residues. The V and J ends lost 4 bases and 1 base respectively, with 11 bases between them.

The genes are TRBV19 and TRBJ1-2, with D possibly TRBD1 on 6 matching bases. CDR3 length: 10 residues. V shed 10 bases and J shed 6 bases, with 9 bases lying between them. Germline CDR1 LNHDA, CDR2 SQIVND (reference sequence). The CDR3 DNA sequence: TGTGCCACCTGGGGGCATGGCTACACCTTC. Its protein product is CATWGHGYTF.

The rearrangement joins TRBV27 to TRBJ2-3, with a possible D match to TRBD2 (5 bases). Between the trimmed V and J ends, which lost 2 bases and 3 bases, there was a span of 6 bases. Germline CDR1 MNHEY, CDR2 SMNVEV (reference sequence). The CDR3 runs to 13 residues. The CDR3 DNA reads as TGTGCCAGCAGTTTAGGGAGAACAGATACGCAGTATTTT. Protein: CASSLGRTDTQYF.

This clone has just a few counts. CDR3 coding DNA: TGTGCCATCAGTGAGGCCCGTGGCGTGGGGGGGGATTCAGAAGCTTTCTTT. As protein: CAISEARGVGGDSEAFF. V is TRBV10-3 and J is TRBJ1-1, with D maybe TRBD1 (5 bases). CDR1 and CDR2 (germline): ENHRY, SYGVKD. Trimming cost V 2 bases and J 8 bases, with 24 bases left between them. The CDR3 extends over 17 amino acids.

This CDR3 reads CASSLVSGAGANVLTF. The DNA for the CDR3 is TGTGCCAGCAGTTTGGTCAGCGGGGCTGGGGCCAACGTCCTGACTTTC. This sequence joins TRBV27 and TRBJ2-6; the match to TRBD2 covers 7 bases. Germline assignment: CDR1 MNHEY and CDR2 SMNVEV (reference sequence). The CDR3 is 16 amino acids. Trimming cost V 3 bases and J 2 bases; bases outside gene matches: 4.

The gene calls are TRBV19 and TRBJ1-5; 9 bases agree with TRBD1. Germline V lookup: CDR1 LNHDA, CDR2 SQIVND (reference sequence). This CDR3 contains 18 residues. J lost 6 bases, V lost 8 bases, and 20 bases had no gene match. The CDR3 sequence: CASAEETGGGLYGQPQHF. As DNA, the CDR3 is TGTGCCAGTGCCGAAGAAACAGGGGGCGGATTGTACGGTCAGCCCCAGCATTTT. The full variable domain, with the rest looked up from reference TRBV19 and TRBJ1-5, is DGGITQSPKYLFRKEGQNVTLSCEQNLNHDAMYWYRQDPGQGLRLIYYSQIVNDFQKGDIAEGYSVSREKKESFPLTVTSAQKNPTAFYLCASAEETGGGLYGQPQHFGDGTRLSIL.

In its sample, this clone was seen a few times. One junction end disagrees with the germline gene, perhaps due to a read error. V gene TRBV7-9 combines with J gene TRBJ2-7, with 9 bases fitting TRBD1. Looked up from germline, CDR1 is SEHNR and CDR2 is FQNEAQ (reference sequence). The CDR3 contains 14 residues. CDR3 residues: CASSRGQGLGEQYF. The CDR3 DNA reads as TGCGCCAGCAGCCGGGGACAGGGTCTCGGCGAGCAGTACTTC.

The V gene is TRBV30, the J gene TRBJ1-1, with 10 bases identical to TRBD1. The length of the CDR3 is 13 residues. The junction had 1 base not matched to a gene; V was cut back by 5 bases and J by 1 base. Germline CDR1 reads GTSNPN; CDR2 reads SVGIG (reference sequence). CDR3 residues: CAWRDRGNTEAFF. In nucleotides, the CDR3 is TGTGCCTGGCGGGACAGGGGGAACACTGAAGCTTTCTTT.

V and J are TRBV10-3 and TRBJ2-5; possibly TRBD1 for D (6 bases). With 2 bases removed from V and 5 bases from J, the gap between germline ends came to 9 bases. Per the germline V gene, CDR1 is ENHRY and CDR2 is SYGVKD. The CDR3 has 13 residues. The CDR3 region has the DNA TGTGCCATCAGTGAGACAGGGTACGAGACCCAGTACTTC. This translates into CAISETGYETQYF.

The gene calls are TRBV29-1 and TRBJ1-2, with D perhaps TRBD1 (6 bases). Trimming cost V 1 base and J 4 bases, with 10 bases left between them. CDR3 length: 13 residues. Germline lookup yields CDR1 SQVTM and CDR2 ANQGSEA. CDR3 amino acids: CSVEVPRGYGYTF. As DNA, the CDR3 is TGCAGCGTTGAAGTACCCAGGGGCTATGGCTACACCTTC.

The chain joins TRBV6-5 to TRBJ1-6; D call uncertain. The CDR3 runs 14 residues. Germline CDR1 MNHEY, CDR2 SVGAGI. V lost 0 bases, J lost 9 bases, and 9 bases lay in between. The chain's CDR3 is CASSYSLRVSPLHF. The CDR3 DNA follows: TGTGCCAGCAGTTACTCGTTGAGGGTTTCACCCCTCCACTTT.

In its sample, this clone was seen a few times. The chain carries TRBV28 and TRBJ2-7, with TRBD1 matching over 7 bases. Germline V CDR1 and CDR2: MDHEN, SYDVKM. This CDR3 has 14 amino acids. V lost 7 bases and J lost 4; bases outside the gene matches: 10. CDR3 nucleotide sequence: TGTGCCAGCACCGTGACAGGGAGTTCGTACGAGCAGTACTTC. This gives the protein CASTVTGSSYEQYF.

The chain combines TRBV2 with TRBJ1-4; a weak D match, TRBD1 (5 bases). CDR3 size: 11 residues. From germline, CDR1 is SNHLY and CDR2 FYNNEI. Trimming took 8 bases from V and 7 from J, leaving 8 bases between them. The DNA for the CDR3 is TGTGCCAGCGGGGGGTCTGAAAAACTGTTTTTT. It codes for CASGGSEKLFF.

The chain carries TRBV15 and TRBJ1-1; no clear D gene. There are 14 residues in the CDR3. The germline CDR1 and CDR2 sequences are LNHNV and YYDKDF (reference sequence). V lost 3 bases and J 4 bases, leaving 12 bases between the germline ends. The CDR3, as DNA: TGTGCCACCAGCAGGTATACGGAGGGCACTGAAGCTTTCTTT. Its protein is CATSRYTEGTEAFF.

This chain joins TRBV10-1 and TRBJ2-2; D perhaps matches TRBD2 (5 bases). The V gene's germline CDR1 is WNHNN and CDR2 SYGVQD (reference sequence). Trimming pared 6 bases from V and 5 bases from J, leaving 16 bases between. This CDR3 is 15 amino acids long. This chain's CDR3 is CASSRGMAETGELFF. CDR3 sequence (DNA): TGCGCCAGCAGCCGAGGGATGGCGGAAACCGGGGAGCTGTTTTTT.

The rearrangement joins TRBV19 to TRBJ1-2; D remains unclear. V was cut by 1 base and J by 5 bases, with 8 bases left in between. The CDR3 has 13 amino acids. Germline V gene data show CDR1 as LNHDA and CDR2 as SQIVND (reference sequence). CDR3 region: CASSIGAGYGYTF. The CDR3 coding sequence is TGTGCCAGTAGTATAGGTGCCGGTTATGGCTACACCTTC.

The chain links TRBV7-6 to TRBJ2-2; a weak D match, TRBD1 (6 bases). Germline CDR1 reads SGHVS; CDR2 reads FNYEAQ. The V end lost 1 base, the J end lost 4 bases, and 13 bases lay between the germline ends. This CDR3 comprises 16 residues. The DNA for the CDR3 is TGTGCCAGCAGCTTAGTGGGGGCCGGGTCCACCGGGGAGCTGTTTTTT. Its translation: CASSLVGAGSTGELFF.

This clone occurred a few times. The chain has TRBV9 and TRBJ2-7; 7 bases fit TRBD2. The CDR3 is 13 residues long. The V gene end was trimmed by 2 bases and the J gene end by 5 bases; junction bases not matched to a gene: 4. Germline CDR1 SGDLS, CDR2 YYNGEE. CDR3 in amino acids: CASSVAGDNEQYF. The CDR3 bases are TGTGCCAGCAGCGTTGCGGGAGACAACGAGCAGTACTTC.

The rearrangement uses TRBV19 and TRBJ1-6, with D perhaps TRBD1 (5 bases). CDR3 length equals 13 residues. Per the germline V gene, CDR1 is LNHDA and CDR2 is SQIVND (reference sequence). V dropped 8 bases and J dropped 6 bases, with 11 bases sitting between them. The CDR3, as DNA: TGTGCCAGTTCGGACATCCCTAATTCACCCCTCCACTTT. Translating it yields CASSDIPNSPLHF.

V usage is TRBV30 and J usage is TRBJ2-3; unclear D gene. CDR3 length: 15 residues. V gave up 0 bases and J gave up 1 base, with 11 bases separating them. The germline V gene encodes CDR1 GTSNPN and CDR2 SVGIG (reference sequence). The CDR3 DNA reads as TGTGCCTGGAGTGTAGGAATAGCTGGCACAGATACGCAGTATTTT. As protein: CAWSVGIAGTDTQYF. Filled out from reference TRBV30 and TRBJ2-3, the complete variable domain reads SQTIHQWPATLVQPVGSPLSLECTVEGTSNPNLYWYRQAAGRGLQLLFYSVGIGQISSEVPQNLSASRPQDRQFILSSKKLLLSDSGFYLCAWSVGIAGTDTQYFGPGTRLTVL.

This CDR3 is CASSLLGGHEAFF. The CDR3 DNA is TGTGCCAGCAGCTTATTGGGAGGACATGAAGCTTTCTTT. The V call is TRBV7-3, the J call TRBJ1-1; perhaps TRBD1 as D (5 bases). Germline V CDR1 and CDR2: SGHTA, FQGTGA. The CDR3 loop spans 13 amino acids. Trimming removed 2 bases at V and 7 bases at J, with 11 bases between.

This chain links TRBV6-5 with TRBJ2-1; D is ambiguous. Germline V CDR1 and CDR2: MNHEY, SVGAGI. The CDR3 runs 11 residues. CDR3 in amino acids: CVDLAYNEQFF. The CDR3 DNA reads as TGTGTTGATTTAGCCTACAATGAGCAGTTCTTC.

In its sample, this clone was seen a few times. The J gene is TRBJ1-5, the V gene TRBV5-5; 10 positions agree with TRBD1. The CDR3 is 14 residues long. Germline values: CDR1 SGHKS, CDR2 YYEKEE (reference sequence). V shed 4 bases and J 3 bases; nucleotides not matched to a gene: 1. The CDR3 sequence: CASSGTGANQPQHF. As DNA, the CDR3 is TGTGCCAGCAGCGGGACAGGGGCCAATCAGCCCCAGCATTTT.

V is TRBV11-3 and J is TRBJ2-5, with a possible D match to TRBD2 (6 bases). The J call may be in error: the DNA end matches TRBJ2-7 better. The CDR3 totals 14 residues. Germline CDR1 reads SGHNT; CDR2 reads YENEEA. Written as DNA, the CDR3 is TGTGCCAGCAGCTATGCAGGGACTGGCTACGAGCAGTACTTC. Translating gives CASSYAGTGYEQYF.

This chain links TRBV4-1 with TRBJ1-4; D is uncertain. With 2 bases removed from V and 0 bases from J, the gap between germline ends came to 10 bases. The CDR3 loop spans 16 amino acids. The germline V gene has CDR1 MGHRA and CDR2 YSYEKL. CDR3 sequence (DNA): TGCGCCAGCAGCCAATTCGGTACAGCAACTAATGAAAAACTGTTTTTT. It specifies CASSQFGTATNEKLFF.

This clone has only a few counts. Here the CDR3 DNA reads TGTGCCAGCAGTGAAGGCCAGATACTATCCTACGAGCAGTACTTC. It is translated as CASSEGQILSYEQYF. The chain employs TRBV2 and TRBJ2-5, with D hard to call. With the DNA end fitting TRBJ2-7 better, the J assignment may be wrong. This CDR3 is built from 15 residues. The germline CDR1 and CDR2 sequences are SNHLY and FYNNEI.

In its sample, this clone ranks as medium-sized. Other DNA sequences within the sample encode an identical CDR3. The chain links TRBV6-6 to TRBJ1-5, with D possibly TRBD1 on 5 matching bases. In germline, CDR1 is MNHNY, CDR2 SVGAGI (reference sequence). Trimming left V 2 bases short and J 6 bases short, with 11 bases between. The CDR3 is 14 residues long. This CDR3 is CASSYGQGSQPQHF. The CDR3 region has the DNA TGTGCCAGCAGTTACGGGCAGGGAAGTCAGCCCCAGCATTTT.